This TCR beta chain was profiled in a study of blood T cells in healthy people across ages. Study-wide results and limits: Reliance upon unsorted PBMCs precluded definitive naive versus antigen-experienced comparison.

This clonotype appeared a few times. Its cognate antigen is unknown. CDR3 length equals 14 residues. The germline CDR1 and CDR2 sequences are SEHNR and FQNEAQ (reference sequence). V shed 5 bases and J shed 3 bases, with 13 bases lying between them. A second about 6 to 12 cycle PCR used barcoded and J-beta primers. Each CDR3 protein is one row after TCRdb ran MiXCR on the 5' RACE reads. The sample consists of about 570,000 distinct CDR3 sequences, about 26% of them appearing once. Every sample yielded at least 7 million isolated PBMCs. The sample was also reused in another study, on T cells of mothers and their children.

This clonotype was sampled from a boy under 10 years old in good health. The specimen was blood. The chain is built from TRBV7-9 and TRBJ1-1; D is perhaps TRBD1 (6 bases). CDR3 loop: CASSRDTPYTEAFF. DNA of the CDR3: TGTGCCAGCAGCAGGGACACCCCCTACACTGAAGCTTTCTTT. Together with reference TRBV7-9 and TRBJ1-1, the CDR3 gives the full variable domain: DTGVSQNPRHKITKRGQNVTFRCDPISEHNRLYWYRQTLGQGPEFLTYFQNEAQLEKSRLLSDRFSAERPKGSFSTLEIQRTEQGDSAMYLCASSRDTPYTEAFFGQGTRLTVV.